Listed here are 25 T cell receptor beta chains from one sample, sequenced in a study of blood T cell repertoires in COVID-19. Measured with immunoSEQ multiplex PCR; TCRdb has only the in-frame clones, and not every one. This table has about 98,000 clones, 82% appearing once. Specimen: peripheral blood. These receptors were taken from an older man with active or convalescent COVID-19.

The rearrangement links TRBV14 to TRBJ1-1; D remains unclear. Deletions cut 0 bases from V and 1 base from J, with 9 bases between. Looked up from germline, CDR1 is SGHDN and CDR2 is FVKESK. The CDR3 runs 15 residues. CDR3 nucleotide sequence: TGTGCCAGCAGCCAAGATCTTGTCAGGAACACTGAAGCTTTCTTT. Its translation is CASSQDLVRNTEAFF.

The sample holds a few counts of this clone. The CDR3 DNA follows: TGTGCCAGCAGTTACACGACAGGGGGCCAGCCCCAGCATTTT. This codes for CASSYTTGGQPQHF. This chain uses TRBV6-5 with TRBJ1-5; 10 bases match TRBD1. This CDR3 spans 14 amino acids. Looked up from germline, CDR1 is MNHEY and CDR2 is SVGAGI. V trimming: 2 bases; J trimming: 7 bases; junction bases outside the gene matches: 2.

The chain combines TRBV4-1 with TRBJ1-6; D ambiguous. Germline CDR1 reads MGHRA; CDR2 reads YSYEKL. This CDR3 comprises 16 residues. V was cut by 0 bases and J by 9 bases, with 15 bases left in between. CDR3: CASSQEVWARSSPLHF. The CDR3 nucleotides are TGCGCCAGCAGCCAAGAGGTCTGGGCCCGAAGTTCACCCCTCCACTTT.

This rearrangement joins TRBV12-3 or TRBV12-4 to TRBJ1-6; D perhaps matches TRBD1 (6 bases). The V and J ends lost 6 bases and 5 bases respectively, with 8 bases between them. CDR3 length: 13 residues. The CDR3 sequence is CASSRQDNSPLHF. The DNA of the CDR3 is TGTGCCAGCAGCAGACAGGATAATTCACCCCTCCACTTT.

Only one count was recorded for this clone. V is TRBV28 and J is TRBJ2-1, with D possibly being TRBD1 (6 bases). The ends were cut back, 8 bases at V and 1 base at J, with 15 bases in the middle. Germline values: CDR1 MDHEN, CDR2 SYDVKM. CDR3 length: 15 residues. This CDR3 is CASGVRGRSYNEQFF. Written as DNA, the CDR3 is TGTGCCAGCGGGGTCAGGGGTAGGTCCTACAATGAGCAGTTCTTC. The whole variable domain, filled in from reference TRBV28 and TRBJ2-1, reads DVKVTQSSRYLVKRTGEKVFLECVQDMDHENMFWYRQDPGLGLRLIYFSYDVKMKEKGDIPEGYSVSREKKERFSLILESASTNQTSMYLCASGVRGRSYNEQFFGPGTRLTVL.

V usage is TRBV2 and J usage is TRBJ2-2; 8 nucleotides match TRBD1. CDR1 SNHLY and CDR2 FYNNEI come from the germline V gene. The V and J ends lost 5 bases and 1 base, in that order; junction bases with no gene match: 3. This CDR3 is built from 15 residues. The CDR3 loop reads CASSLGQGNTGELFF. For the CDR3, the DNA is TGTGCCAGCAGTTTAGGACAGGGGAACACCGGGGAGCTGTTTTTT. The full variable domain, rest sourced from reference TRBV2 and TRBJ2-2, is EPEVTQTPSHQVTQMGQEVILRCVPISNHLYFYWYRQILGQKVEFLVSFYNNEISEKSEIFDDQFSVERPDGSNFTLKIRSTKLEDSAMYFCASSLGQGNTGELFFGEGSRLTVL.

The chain employs TRBV6-2 or TRBV6-3 and TRBJ2-5, with 11 bases identical to TRBD1. Trimming at V came to 6 bases and at J to 5 bases, leaving 14 bases not matched to a gene. Per germline, CDR1 MNHEY and CDR2 SVGEGT. The CDR3 sequence is 17 residues long. DNA of the CDR3: TGTGCCAGCAGCACCGCCCGCGGACAGGGGGCGGATGAGACCCAGTACTTC. Protein sequence: CASSTARGQGADETQYF.

This chain uses TRBV15 with TRBJ2-1, with TRBD1 matching over 10 bases. The CDR3 runs 13 residues. V dropped 8 bases and J dropped 4; count of bases not matched to a gene: 2. Germline loops: CDR1 LNHNV, CDR2 YYDKDF (reference sequence). The CDR3 loop reads CATAGQGYNEQFF. Written as DNA, the CDR3 is TGTGCCACCGCGGGACAGGGGTACAATGAGCAGTTCTTC.

The J gene is TRBJ1-2, the V gene TRBV23-1; D unclear. Being an ORF, TRBV23-1 has a function that is uncertain. This CDR3 has 11 residues. V lost 0 bases, J lost 8 bases, and 4 bases lay in between. The CDR3 coding sequence is TGCGCCAGCAGTCAATCGGCAGGCTACACCTTC. Translating gives CASSQSAGYTF.

The chain employs TRBV7-9 and TRBJ2-2, with D perhaps TRBD1 (6 bases). In germline, CDR1 is SEHNR, CDR2 FQNEAQ (reference sequence). There are 16 residues in the CDR3. V was shortened by 4 bases and J by 3 bases, with 15 bases between the two germline ends. In DNA, the CDR3 is TGTGCCAGCAGCTCCAACAGGGTACGGGACACCGGGGAGCTGTTTTTT. It translates to CASSSNRVRDTGELFF.

This chain links TRBV7-9 with TRBJ2-1; D is unresolved. Trimming cost V 4 bases and J 7 bases, with 11 bases left between them. Germline-derived CDR1 and CDR2 are SEHNR and FQNEAQ (reference sequence). This CDR3 spans 13 amino acids. CDR3 protein: CASSYSSSNEQFF. The CDR3 DNA reads as TGTGCCAGCAGCTACAGCAGCTCTAATGAGCAGTTCTTC.

The chain links TRBV21-1 to TRBJ1-2; TRBD1, the table's D call, was not compared with the DNA. TRBV21-1 is given as a pseudogene. The length of the CDR3 is 12 residues. The CDR3 here is CASTSGKDGYTF. The CDR3, as DNA: TGTGCCAGCACCTCAGGTAAAGATGGCTACACCTTC.

The J gene is TRBJ1-5, the V gene TRBV7-8; D not certain. The CDR3 loop spans 14 amino acids. Trimming cost V 0 bases and J 4 bases, with 7 bases left between them. Germline V CDR1 and CDR2: SGHVS, FQNEAQ. CDR3 sequence: CASSLAPGNQPQHF. The CDR3 bases are TGTGCCAGCAGCTTAGCGCCCGGGAATCAGCCCCAGCATTTT.

The chain couples TRBV12-5 to TRBJ1-5; D unresolved. Germline values: CDR1 LGHNT, CDR2 FRNRAP. Trimming cost V 7 bases and J 6 bases, with 16 bases left between them. The CDR3 consists of 14 residues. As DNA, the CDR3 is TGTGCTAGTGATAGATACAGCATGGGTCAGCCCCAGCATTTT. Protein product: CASDRYSMGQPQHF. Looking up the rest from reference TRBV12-5 and TRBJ1-5 gives the full variable domain: DARVTQTPRHKVTEMGQEVTMRCQPILGHNTVFWYRQTMMQGLELLAYFRNRAPLDDSGMPKDRFSAEMPDATLATLKIQPSEPRDSAVYFCASDRYSMGQPQHFGDGTRLSIL.

The chain uses TRBV20-1 and TRBJ2-5; weak D call: TRBD1 (6 bases). The V and J ends lost 3 bases and 7 bases respectively, with 15 bases between them. Germline assignment: CDR1 DFQATT and CDR2 SNEGSKA (reference sequence). CDR3 length equals 13 residues. Here the CDR3 reads CSASDLTGGTQYF. The CDR3 DNA follows: TGCAGTGCTAGTGACCTGACAGGCGGGACCCAGTACTTC.

The J gene is TRBJ2-7, the V gene TRBV6-4; 9 nucleotides agree with TRBD1. The length of the CDR3 is 14 residues. In germline, CDR1 is MRHNA, CDR2 SNTAGT. V shed 5 bases and J 5 bases; nucleotides not matched to a gene: 7. CDR3 sequence (DNA): TGTGCCAGCAGTCTTACAGGGGGCAGCGACGAGCAGTACTTC. Translating gives CASSLTGGSDEQYF.

This chain uses TRBV29-1 with TRBJ2-1; 9 positions agree with TRBD2. Germline V lookup: CDR1 SQVTM, CDR2 ANQGSEA. This CDR3 comprises 12 residues. The V segment lost 7 bases and the J segment 10 bases; nucleotides outside the gene matches: 8. The CDR3 sequence is CSARGGAGEQFF. As DNA, the CDR3 is TGCAGCGCCCGCGGGGGGGCCGGGGAGCAGTTCTTC.

This chain connects TRBV14 to TRBJ1-6, with D perhaps TRBD1 (5 bases). V was shortened by 2 bases and J by 10 bases, with 9 bases between the two germline ends. This CDR3 is 13 amino acids long. The germline gives CDR1 SGHDN, CDR2 FVKESK. CDR3 DNA: TGTGCCAGCAGCCAAAGACAGCAATCACCCCTCCACTTT. Protein product: CASSQRQQSPLHF.

The chain has TRBV19 and TRBJ1-1, with D perhaps matching TRBD1 (6 bases). CDR1 is LNHDA and CDR2 is SQIVND in the germline V gene (reference sequence). V lost 2 bases and J lost 6, with 16 bases in between. The CDR3 runs to 15 residues. The CDR3 DNA reads TGTGCCAGTAGTATATTGGGGGCAGGTAACCCTGAAGCTTTCTTT. It codes for CASSILGAGNPEAFF.

The chain joins TRBV5-5 to TRBJ2-6, with D perhaps TRBD1 (6 bases). Germline lookup yields CDR1 SGHKS and CDR2 YYEKEE (reference sequence). The length of the CDR3 is 15 residues. The V end lost 2 bases, the J end lost 4 bases, and 10 bases lay between the germline ends. The CDR3 protein is CASSFRGTGANVLTF. CDR3 nucleotides: TGTGCCAGCAGCTTCAGGGGAACGGGGGCCAACGTCCTGACTTTC.

The chain joins TRBV27 to TRBJ2-5; TRBD2 is a possible D gene (6 bases). This CDR3 has 13 amino acids. The germline V gene has CDR1 MNHEY and CDR2 SMNVEV (reference sequence). V shed 6 bases and J shed 4 bases, with 12 bases lying between them. The CDR3 here is CASSRGWGETQYF. The DNA for the CDR3 is TGTGCCAGCAGCCGGGGGTGGGGAGAGACCCAGTACTTC.

The chain employs TRBV11-2 and TRBJ1-1, with 8 bases lining up with TRBD1. The CDR3 is 15 amino acids. Germline trimming cut 4 bases from V and 5 bases from J; bases unmatched to any gene: 9. Per germline, CDR1 SGHAT and CDR2 FQNNGV. DNA for the CDR3: TGTGCCAGCAGCTCCCGGACAGGGAAGGAGACTGAAGCTTTCTTT. Protein sequence: CASSSRTGKETEAFF.

This chain links TRBV19 with TRBJ2-7; 7 bases fit TRBD2. Germline V gene lookup returns CDR1 LNHDA and CDR2 SQIVND (reference sequence). V gave up 5 bases and J gave up 2 bases; unmatched junction bases: 12. The CDR3 contains 16 residues. The CDR3 is CASSRTGGVGTYEQYF. CDR3 DNA: TGTGCCAGTAGTCGCACGGGGGGTGTCGGAACCTACGAGCAGTACTTC. Together with reference TRBV19 and TRBJ2-7, the CDR3 gives the full variable domain: DGGITQSPKYLFRKEGQNVTLSCEQNLNHDAMYWYRQDPGQGLRLIYYSQIVNDFQKGDIAEGYSVSREKKESFPLTVTSAQKNPTAFYLCASSRTGGVGTYEQYFGPGTRLTVT.

The chain couples TRBV5-6 to TRBJ2-6, with D hard to call. With 3 bases removed from V and 6 bases from J, the gap between germline ends came to 4 bases. There are 12 residues in the CDR3. Germline CDR1 SGHDT, CDR2 YYEEEE. The CDR3 coding sequence is TGTGCCAGCAGCTCGGTGGCCAACGTCCTGACTTTC. As protein: CASSSVANVLTF. The full variable domain, rest sourced from reference TRBV5-6 and TRBJ2-6, is DAGVTQSPTHLIKTRGQQVTLRCSPKSGHDTVSWYQQALGQGPQFIFQYYEEEERQRGNFPDRFSGHQFPNYSSELNVNALLLGDSALYLCASSSVANVLTFGAGSRLTVL.

The chain uses TRBV3-1 (or the pseudogene TRBV3-2) and TRBJ2-1; no firm D call. Trimming shortened V by 1 base and J by 2 bases, and 9 bases separated the two germline ends. CDR1 is LGHDT, CDR2 YNNKEL, per germline (reference sequence). CDR3 length: 15 residues. The CDR3 loop is CASSQVFAAYNEQFF. DNA of the CDR3: TGTGCCAGCAGCCAAGTGTTTGCAGCCTACAATGAGCAGTTCTTC.